These T cell receptor beta chains were read from a single sample in a study of blood T cell repertoires in COVID-19. Data came from immunoSEQ multiplex PCR; TCRdb stores just in-frame clones and leaves some out. The table records 300,000 to 350,000 clones, roughly 86% of them present only once. Input material: peripheral blood. The source is a man aged 30-40 years with COVID-19, enrolled during active disease. The CDR3 runs from the conserved cysteine through the conserved F or W. The D gene is left open where the match is weak. The size field is filled for only some rows; it gives once, few, many or a size class.

>-|TRBD1|TRBJ2-3|TRBV6-2/TRBV6-3
TGTGCCAGCAGTTGGACAGGGTCGTATACGCAGTATTTT
CASSWTGSYTQYF
>-|TRBD1|TRBJ2-1|TRBV4-1
TGCGCCAGCAGGGCAGGGGGCGCGGTAGCCGGAGAGCAGTTCTTC
CASRAGGAVAGEQFF
>-|-|TRBJ2-7|TRBV3-1/TRBV3-2
TGTGCCAGCACCCAATTGGGGGGGGCAGTCAACGAGCAGTACTTC
CASTQLGGAVNEQYF
>-|-|TRBJ1-2|TRBV3-1/TRBV3-2
TGTGCCAGCAGCAATACCCCTCTCGACAGCGACCTACCGGATGGCTACACCTTC
CASSNTPLDSDLPDGYTF
>many|TRBD2|TRBJ2-1|TRBV2
TGTGCCAGCAGGGGGACTAGCTTCCAAAGGCAGTTCTTC
CASRGTSFQRQFF
>-|TRBD1|TRBJ1-5|TRBV19
TGTGCCAGTAGTATAAGTCAGGGGGTTAGTCAGCCCCAGCATTTT
CASSISQGVSQPQHF
>-|-|TRBJ2-7|TRBV19
TGTGCCAGTAGTAAAGGACAACCCCTCGAGCAGTACTTC
CASSKGQPLEQYF
>-|-|TRBJ1-2|TRBV7-8
TGTGCCAGCAGCTTACAGAAAGATCGCTATGGCTACACCTTC
CASSLQKDRYGYTF
>-|TRBD1|TRBJ1-2|TRBV5-4
TGTGCCAGCAGCTTGGAAATAACCGGGACAGATAACTATGGCTACACCTTC
CASSLEITGTDNYGYTF
>-|-|TRBJ1-1|TRBV19
TGTGCCAGTAGTATTGGAGGGGTTGGCACTGAAGCTTTCTTT
CASSIGGVGTEAFF
>-|TRBD2|TRBJ2-3|TRBV9
TGTGCCAGCAGCGTAACTAGCGGGCACACAGATACGCAGTATTTT
CASSVTSGHTDTQYF
>-|-|TRBJ1-1|TRBV27
TGTGCCAGCAGTTCCGCTGATAAGCCGGGACAAGAAGCTTTCTTT
CASSSADKPGQEAFF
>-|TRBD2|TRBJ2-7|TRBV10-3
TGTGCCATCAGGGAGACTAGCGGGAGGGAGGAGCAGTACTTC
CAIRETSGREEQYF
>-|TRBD1|TRBJ1-5|TRBV5-8
TGTGCCAGCAGTTCTGGGACAGGGCCGTCGAGGCCCCAGCATTTT
CASSSGTGPSRPQHF
>-|TRBD1|TRBJ2-7|TRBV12-5
TGTGCTAGTGGCTTCGGACAGGGGCGCGAGCAGTACTTC
CASGFGQGREQYF
>-|-|TRBJ2-7|TRBV15
TGTGCCACCAGCAGAGAGGGGGCCGAGCAGTACTTC
CATSREGAEQYF
>-|-|TRBJ2-3|TRBV28
TGTGCCAGCAGTCCTAAGGGGGAAGGGGACGATACGCAGTATTTT
CASSPKGEGDDTQYF
>once|-|TRBJ1-2|TRBV30
TGTGCCTGGAGTAGAGGACTGTCACATGGCTACACCTTC
CAWSRGLSHGYTF
>-|TRBD2|TRBJ2-3|TRBV6-2/TRBV6-3
TGTGCCAGCAGTTACGAAGTCGGACTAGCGGGGACGGGTCGGGAGTATTTT
CASSYEVGLAGTGREYF
>-|-|TRBJ2-3|TRBV5-1
TGCGCCAGCTTATGGGCGGGGCAGTATTTT
CASLWAGQYF
>-|-|TRBJ2-3|TRBV15
TGTGCCACCAGCAGAGTAACGGAGACGCAGTATTTT
CATSRVTETQYF
>-|-|TRBJ2-2|TRBV30
TGTGCCTGGATGAGAGGCGGGACGAACACCGGGGAGCTGTTTTTT
CAWMRGGTNTGELFF
>-|TRBD2|TRBJ2-7|TRBV5-1
TGCGCCAGCAGCTTCACCGGGACGCTGGGGGGGGAGCAGTACTTC
CASSFTGTLGGEQYF
>-|-|TRBJ1-5|TRBV7-3
TGTGCCAGCAGCTTACACTCAGGGAATCAGCCCCAGCATTTT
CASSLHSGNQPQHF
>-|TRBD1|TRBJ2-1|TRBV5-4
TGTGCCAGCAGCTCCGAGACAGGGGGCAGGAGTGAGCAGTTCTTC
CASSSETGGRSEQFF
>-|-|TRBJ1-2|TRBV21-1
TGTGCCAGCAGCAAAGCAGATTGGTCGGCAGGCTATGGCTACACCTTC
CASSKADWSAGYGYTF
>-|-|TRBJ1-5|TRBV6-2/TRBV6-3
TGTGCCAGCAGTTACTTGTCCGGAGTGGATAGCAATCAGCCCCAGCATTTT
CASSYLSGVDSNQPQHF
>-|-|TRBJ1-1|TRBV27
TGTGCCAGCAGTTATGGGGGGACGGGTACTGAAGCTTTCTTT
CASSYGGTGTEAFF
>-|-|TRBJ2-5|TRBV19
TGTGCCAGTAGGGGAGTCCAGTCCAGGGAGACCCAGTACTTC
CASRGVQSRETQYF
>-|TRBD2|TRBJ2-1|TRBV5-1
TGCGCCAGCAGCTTTCTAGCGGGAGTGGTCAATGAGCAGTTCTTC
CASSFLAGVVNEQFF
>-|TRBD1|TRBJ2-1|TRBV9
TGTGCCAGCAGCGCCCGGGACAGGACGCCGGTTGGGGTCGAGCAGTTCTTC
CASSARDRTPVGVEQFF
>-|-|TRBJ2-2|TRBV2
TGTGCCAGCAGTCGACAGGCAACCCTCACCGGGGAGCTGTTTTTT
CASSRQATLTGELFF
>-|TRBD1|TRBJ1-5|TRBV6-5
TGTGCCAGCAGTTCGAGACAGGGAAGTAATCAGCCCCAGCATTTT
CASSSRQGSNQPQHF
>-|TRBD2|TRBJ2-1|TRBV11-2
TGTGCCAGCAGCTTAGGGGTCGCTAGCGGCAATGGCAATGAGCAGTTCTTC
CASSLGVASGNGNEQFF
>-|TRBD1|TRBJ1-1|TRBV7-3
TGTGCCAGCAGCTTCTCTCGGGACAGCACTGAAGCTTTCTTT
CASSFSRDSTEAFF
>-|TRBD1|TRBJ2-7|TRBV11-1
TGTGCCAGCAGAAGGACAGGGGGCTACGAGCAGTACTTC
CASRRTGGYEQYF
>-|-|TRBJ1-3|TRBV6-2/TRBV6-3
TGTGCCAGCAGACCTACAGCCTCTGGAAACACCATATATTTT
CASRPTASGNTIYF
>-|-|TRBJ2-3|TRBV24-1
TGTGCCACCAGTGACCACAGGGTAAGGGGCACAGATACGCAGTATTTT
CATSDHRVRGTDTQYF
>-|TRBD1|TRBJ2-7|TRBV28
TGTGCCAGCAGGCCCCCCCCGGGACAGAACCCCTACGAGCAGTACTTC
CASRPPPGQNPYEQYF
>-|TRBD2|TRBJ2-7|TRBV7-9
TGTGCCAGCAGAATAGCGGGAGGGCCTCTGGACGAGCAGTACTTC
CASRIAGGPLDEQYF
>-|-|TRBJ1-1|TRBV7-2
TGTGCCAGCAGCTTAGGGGCGGAGGGACTGAACACTGAAGCTTTCTTT
CASSLGAEGLNTEAFF
>-|TRBD2|TRBJ2-7|TRBV19
TGTGCCAGTAGTAATCTCCTAGCGGCCTCCTACGAGCAGTACTTC
CASSNLLAASYEQYF
>-|TRBD2|TRBJ2-1|TRBV28
TGTGCCAGCAGCGGGACTAGCGGGAGGGTTAGGGTTCCGAAGCAGTTCTTC
CASSGTSGRVRVPKQFF
>-|-|TRBJ2-7|TRBV5-1
TGCGCCAGCAGCTTGGGGCAGGGCGGGGGCCCCTCCTACGAGCAGTACTTC
CASSLGQGGGPSYEQYF